Listed below are T cell receptor beta chains from one sample, sequenced in a study of CD8 T cells in Susac syndrome. One entry per CDR3 protein results from TCRdb running MiXCR on the immunoSEQ multiplex PCR reads. The data hold a few hundred thousand distinct CDR3 sequences, with about 94% observed a single time. Sample: CD4+ T cells from PBMCs. Every receptor here comes from a human donor with Susac syndrome. The CDR3 runs from the conserved cysteine through the conserved F or W. Fields, in order: clone size, V gene, J gene, D gene, CDR3 protein, CDR3 DNA. A D gene is named only where the DNA matches it firmly. The size field is filled for only some rows; it gives once, few, many or a size class.

-	TRBV9	TRBJ1-5	-	CASSEQGKSQPQHF	TGTGCCAGCAGCGAGCAGGGTAAGAGTCAGCCCCAGCATTTT
-	TRBV6-5	TRBJ2-5	-	CASSYRDLGHGETQYF	TGTGCCAGCAGTTACCGGGACTTAGGGCACGGCGAGACCCAGTACTTC
-	TRBV9	TRBJ1-3	TRBD1	CASSVGQGVGNTIYF	TGTGCCAGCAGCGTCGGACAGGGGGTTGGAAACACCATATATTTT
-	TRBV7-2	TRBJ2-5	-	CASSLDAATRTQYF	TGTGCCAGCAGCTTAGACGCGGCTACAAGGACCCAGTACTTC
-	TRBV6-2/TRBV6-3	TRBJ1-2	-	CASSMDTGIGYTF	TGTGCCAGCAGCATGGACACGGGGATAGGCTACACCTTC
-	TRBV7-9	TRBJ2-7	TRBD2	CASSPTGTSGDEQYF	TGTGCCAGCAGCCCCACAGGGACTAGCGGGGACGAGCAGTACTTC
-	TRBV30	TRBJ1-6	-	CAWSRGSPNSPLHF	TGTGCCTGGAGTAGGGGAAGCCCTAATTCACCCCTCCACTTT
once	TRBV5-1	TRBJ2-3	TRBD2	CASTDGGGADTQYF	TGCGCCAGCACCGATGGCGGGGGAGCGGATACGCAGTATTTT
-	TRBV30	TRBJ1-3	-	CAWSVLGISGNTIYF	TGTGCCTGGAGTGTACTTGGAATCTCTGGAAACACCATATATTTT
-	TRBV28	TRBJ2-7	TRBD1	CASTRQGDYEQYF	TGTGCCAGCACCCGGCAGGGGGACTACGAGCAGTACTTC
-	TRBV10-3	TRBJ1-1	-	CAISEFGGDLNTEAFF	TGTGCCATCAGTGAATTTGGGGGGGATCTGAACACTGAAGCTTTCTTT
-	TRBV29-1	TRBJ1-2	TRBD1	CSTGGADYGYTF	TGCTCAACAGGGGGCGCGGACTATGGCTACACCTTC
-	TRBV18	TRBJ2-1	TRBD1	CASSSPGQVTPNEQFF	TGTGCCAGCTCATCTCCGGGACAGGTGACACCCAATGAGCAGTTCTTC
few	TRBV6-2/TRBV6-3	TRBJ1-2	-	CASSDSYGYTF	TGTGCCAGCAGTGATTCCTATGGCTACACCTTC
-	TRBV20-1	TRBJ1-1	TRBD1	CSARFGTANTEAFF	TGCAGTGCTAGGTTCGGGACAGCGAACACTGAAGCTTTCTTT
-	TRBV6-5	TRBJ2-6	-	CASSYSRDGSSGANVLTF	TGTGCCAGCAGTTACTCTCGGGACGGATCCTCTGGGGCCAACGTCCTGACTTTC
once	TRBV18	TRBJ1-1	-	CASSPRNVGTYTEAFF	TGTGCCAGCTCACCGCGTAACGTGGGAACCTACACTGAAGCTTTCTTT
once	TRBV10-3	TRBJ2-6	-	CAGKGETGANVLTF	TGTGCCGGAAAGGGGGAAACGGGGGCCAACGTCCTGACTTTC
-	TRBV6-4	TRBJ1-1	-	CASSVDRNTEAFF	TGTGCCAGCAGTGTTGACAGGAACACTGAAGCTTTCTTT
-	TRBV5-4	TRBJ2-1	TRBD1	CASSRDRGDEQFF	TGTGCCAGCAGCCGGGACAGGGGCGATGAGCAGTTCTTC
-	TRBV20-1	TRBJ1-5	-	CSAGGKSNQPQHF	TGCAGTGCTGGGGGAAAGAGCAATCAGCCCCAGCATTTT
-	TRBV4-2	TRBJ2-1	-	CASSQETDEQFF	TGTGCCAGCAGCCAAGAAACGGATGAGCAGTTCTTC
-	TRBV6-6	TRBJ1-2	TRBD1	CASSWGDSGYTF	TGTGCCAGCAGTTGGGGGGACAGTGGCTACACCTTC
-	TRBV7-2	TRBJ2-1	TRBD1	CASTLIDRGGEQFF	TGTGCCAGCACCCTCATAGACAGGGGTGGTGAGCAGTTCTTC
-	TRBV9	TRBJ2-6	-	CASSVAGESPSGANVLTF	TGTGCCAGCAGCGTAGCCGGGGAATCCCCCTCTGGGGCCAACGTCCTGACTTTC
-	TRBV15	TRBJ2-3	-	CATSRDDGIRLTDTQYF	TGTGCCACCAGCAGAGATGACGGGATCCGTCTCACAGATACGCAGTATTTT
-	TRBV12-3/TRBV12-4	TRBJ2-1	-	CASSWGIQGEEQFF	TGTGCCAGCAGTTGGGGGATACAGGGCGAAGAGCAGTTCTTC
-	TRBV20-1	TRBJ2-1	-	CSARGPPYNEQFF	TGCAGTGCCAGGGGTCCGCCCTACAATGAGCAGTTCTTC
-	TRBV3-1	TRBJ2-5	-	CASSTFGGGAETQYF	TGTGCCAGCAGCACATTCGGAGGGGGCGCGGAGACCCAGTACTTC
-	TRBV29-1	TRBJ1-1	-	CSAHELAVEAFF	TGCAGCGCCCACGAGTTGGCAGTTGAAGCTTTCTTT
-	TRBV12-3/TRBV12-4	TRBJ2-5	TRBD2	CASRPSGGSQTQYF	TGTGCCAGCAGACCTAGCGGGGGCAGTCAGACCCAGTACTTC
-	TRBV20-1	TRBJ1-1	-	CSVWGTGHTEAFF	TGCAGTGTATGGGGGACGGGGCACACTGAAGCTTTCTTT
-	TRBV29-1	TRBJ2-1	TRBD2	CSVARRGVYNEQFF	TGCAGCGTTGCAAGGCGGGGGGTTTACAATGAGCAGTTCTTC
-	TRBV7-9	TRBJ2-5	TRBD1	CASSQIPGQGTQYF	TGTGCCAGCAGCCAAATCCCGGGACAGGGGACCCAGTACTTC
-	TRBV4-3	TRBJ1-1	-	CASSQDLGGERAFF	TGCGCCAGCAGCCAAGATTTAGGCGGGGAGCGAGCTTTCTTT
-	TRBV20-1	TRBJ1-6	-	CSASGLAPRSDSPLHF	TGCAGTGCTAGCGGGTTGGCTCCACGATCGGATTCACCCCTCCACTTT
-	TRBV5-1	TRBJ2-5	-	CASSARGVQETQYF	TGCGCCAGCAGCGCCCGGGGCGTTCAAGAGACCCAGTACTTC
-	TRBV6-6	TRBJ1-6	-	CASSYSTEGHSPLHF	TGTGCCAGCAGTTACTCGACGGAGGGGCACTCACCCCTCCACTTT
-	TRBV28	TRBJ2-3	-	CASTLTGLRTDTQYF	TGTGCCAGCACCCTAACGGGACTCCGCACAGATACGCAGTATTTT
-	TRBV5-1	TRBJ2-1	TRBD1	CASSGTGTGAYNEQFF	TGCGCCAGCAGCGGCACCGGGACAGGGGCCTACAATGAGCAGTTCTTC
-	TRBV5-6	TRBJ2-5	TRBD2	CASSPGGGVETQYF	TGTGCCAGCAGCCCGGGGGGAGGGGTGGAGACCCAGTACTTC
-	TRBV7-2	TRBJ2-3	-	CASRVTGADTQYF	TGTGCCAGCAGAGTAACGGGGGCAGATACGCAGTATTTT